A single sample gave rise to the 3 T cell receptor beta chains below, sequenced in a study of blood T cell repertoires in COVID-19. Sequencing was performed with immunoSEQ multiplex PCR; in TCRdb, only in-frame clones are kept and a portion is missing. The profile shows about 82,000 clones, 80% to 85% of them singletons. The sequencing sample was made of peripheral blood. The receptors come from a man aged 80 or over with acute or convalescent COVID-19.

The CDR3 DNA is TGTGCCAGCAGCCCCCGGACTCCGGAGGAGACCCAGTACTTC. Its protein product is CASSPRTPEETQYF. The chain has TRBV11-1 and TRBJ2-5; possibly TRBD2 for D (5 bases). The V and J ends lost 5 bases and 5 bases respectively, with 15 bases between them. Germline V gene sequence: CDR1 SGHAT, CDR2 FQDESV (reference sequence). This CDR3 is built from 14 residues.

This clone has only a few counts. V gene TRBV28 combines with J gene TRBJ1-5; a possible D gene is TRBD1 (5 bases). The ends were cut back, 1 base at V and 3 bases at J, with 10 bases in the middle. Germline V gene data show CDR1 as MDHEN and CDR2 as SYDVKM. The CDR3 loop spans 15 amino acids. CDR3 DNA: TGTGCCAGCAGTTTATTTTCAGGGCCCAATCAGCCCCAGCATTTT. As protein: CASSLFSGPNQPQHF.

The genes are TRBV5-4 and TRBJ1-4, with a weak D call TRBD1 (5 bases). The CDR3 totals 15 residues. Trimming removed 4 bases from V and 2 bases from J, with 12 bases in between. CDR1 and CDR2 (germline): SGHNT, YYREEE (reference sequence). The CDR3 reads CASSDSKGTNEKLFF. DNA of the CDR3: TGTGCCAGCAGCGACTCAAAGGGGACTAATGAAAAACTGTTTTTT. Complete variable domain (other parts from reference TRBV5-4 and TRBJ1-4): ETGVTQSPTHLIKTRGQQVTLRCSSQSGHNTVSWYQQALGQGPQFIFQYYREEENGRGNFPPRFSGLQFPNYSSELNVNALELDDSALYLCASSDSKGTNEKLFFGSGTQLSVL.